The next 2 T cell receptor beta chains were all read from a single sample in a study of long-term antiretroviral therapy in people with HIV (dated by TCRdb to between 2022 and 2023). The immunoSEQ hsTCRB v3.0 assay was used at survey level resolution for TRB variable region sequencing. TCRdb re-hosts the immuneACCESS table, in-frame sequences only. Its copies lack some clones; in the studies checked, an unresolved V gene accounts for under half of them, and the cause for the rest is not known. The sample records roughly 12,000 clones, 60% to 80% of which are singletons. Approximately 10% of the sample goes to the ten largest clones. The sample here was unsorted PBMCs, taken 0.8 years before starting antiretroviral therapy. These TCRs come from a woman aged 40 to 50 with HIV.

This chain uses TRBV6-5 with TRBJ1-2; D gene uncertain. There are 13 residues in the CDR3. V was trimmed by 2 bases and J by 2 bases, leaving 6 bases between them. CDR1 and CDR2 (germline): MNHEY, SVGAGI. The CDR3 protein is CASSYAQNYGYTF. The CDR3 bases are TGTGCCAGCAGTTACGCCCAGAACTATGGCTACACCTTC.

This sequence joins TRBV5-5 and TRBJ2-1, with 10 bases that match TRBD2. The CDR3 runs to 18 residues. Germline loops: CDR1 SGHKS, CDR2 YYEKEE (reference sequence). J gave up 7 bases and V 3 bases, and 16 bases lay outside the gene matches. The CDR3 DNA follows: TGTGCCAGCAGCTGGGGGCGGACTAGCGGAAGGGTAGAAAATGAGCAGTTCTTC. This gives the protein CASSWGRTSGRVENEQFF.